The text below deals with one TCR beta chain. Antigen: not known. The sample is drawn from a study of OX40 agonist ivuxolimab in advanced cancers. Study context: All patients had ivuxolimab intravenously every 2 weeks at 0.01 to 10 mg/kg. Every patient in dose escalation had hepatocellular carcinoma, melanoma, renal cell or head and neck cancer. Treatment received earlier with anti-PD-1, anti-PD-L1 or anti-CTLA-4 agents was allowed, and 40% had some.

Overall study results and limits: Antigen specificity of clonally expanded peripheral T cells was not established.

The table came from immunoSEQ multiplex PCR; TCRdb's copy has only in-frame clones and leaves some out. The sample lists around 93,000 clones; about 87% were seen once. The J segment lost 2 bases and the V segment lost 3 bases, leaving 9 bases of the junction unmatched. CDR3 length: 16 amino acids. Germline V lookup: CDR1 SGHRS, CDR2 YFSETQ. The sample consisted of CD4+ or CD8+ T cells sorted from blood, taken in a trial of the OX40 agonist ivuxolimab. The chain has TRBV5-1 and TRBJ1-2; the match to TRBD1 covers 8 bases. This receptor was obtained from an adult with an advanced solid tumor such as melanoma, head and neck, liver or kidney cancer. The CDR3 nucleotides are TGCGCCAGCAGCTCGCCGACAGGGGAGAGGAACTATGGCTACACCTTC. Its protein is CASSSPTGERNYGYTF.